This entry is about one T cell receptor beta chain. CDR1 and CDR2 (germline): SQVTM, ANQGSEA. V lost 5 bases and J 2 bases, leaving 7 bases between the germline ends. CDR3 size: 11 residues. This entry comes from a study of early T cells in non-severe SARS-CoV-2 infection. Each cDNA molecule carried a unique molecular identifier. MiXCR was run by TCRdb on the 5' RACE reads, yielding one entry per CDR3 protein. This table has about 80,000 distinct CDR3 sequences, around 10% appearing once. The rearrangement uses TRBV29-1 and TRBJ2-7; D uncertain. The sequencing input was whole blood. The origin of this receptor is an adult who was a healthcare worker with PCR-confirmed SARS-CoV-2 infection or an uninfected control (not recorded which). This CDR3 reads CSVTTTYEQYF. CDR3 DNA sequence: TGCAGCGTTACAACTACCTACGAGCAGTACTTC.